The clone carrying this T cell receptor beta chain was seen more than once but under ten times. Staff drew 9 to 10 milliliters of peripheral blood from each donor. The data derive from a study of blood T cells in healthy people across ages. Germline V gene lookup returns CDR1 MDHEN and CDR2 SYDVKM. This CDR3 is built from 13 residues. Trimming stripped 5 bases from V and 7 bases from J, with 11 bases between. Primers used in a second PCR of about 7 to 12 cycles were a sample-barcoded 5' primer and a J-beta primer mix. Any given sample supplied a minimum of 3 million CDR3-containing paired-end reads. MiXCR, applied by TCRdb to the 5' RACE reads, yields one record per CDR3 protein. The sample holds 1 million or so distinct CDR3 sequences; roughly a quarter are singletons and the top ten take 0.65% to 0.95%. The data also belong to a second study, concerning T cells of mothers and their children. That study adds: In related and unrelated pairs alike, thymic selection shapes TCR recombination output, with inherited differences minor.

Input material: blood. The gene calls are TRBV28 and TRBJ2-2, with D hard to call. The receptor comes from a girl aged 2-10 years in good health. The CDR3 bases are TGTGCCAGCAGTCCGCCCATAGACGGGGAGCTGTTTTTT. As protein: CASSPPIDGELFF. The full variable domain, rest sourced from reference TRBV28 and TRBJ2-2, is DVKVTQSSRYLVKRTGEKVFLECVQDMDHENMFWYRQDPGLGLRLIYFSYDVKMKEKGDIPEGYSVSREKKERFSLILESASTNQTSMYLCASSPPIDGELFFGEGSRLTVL.